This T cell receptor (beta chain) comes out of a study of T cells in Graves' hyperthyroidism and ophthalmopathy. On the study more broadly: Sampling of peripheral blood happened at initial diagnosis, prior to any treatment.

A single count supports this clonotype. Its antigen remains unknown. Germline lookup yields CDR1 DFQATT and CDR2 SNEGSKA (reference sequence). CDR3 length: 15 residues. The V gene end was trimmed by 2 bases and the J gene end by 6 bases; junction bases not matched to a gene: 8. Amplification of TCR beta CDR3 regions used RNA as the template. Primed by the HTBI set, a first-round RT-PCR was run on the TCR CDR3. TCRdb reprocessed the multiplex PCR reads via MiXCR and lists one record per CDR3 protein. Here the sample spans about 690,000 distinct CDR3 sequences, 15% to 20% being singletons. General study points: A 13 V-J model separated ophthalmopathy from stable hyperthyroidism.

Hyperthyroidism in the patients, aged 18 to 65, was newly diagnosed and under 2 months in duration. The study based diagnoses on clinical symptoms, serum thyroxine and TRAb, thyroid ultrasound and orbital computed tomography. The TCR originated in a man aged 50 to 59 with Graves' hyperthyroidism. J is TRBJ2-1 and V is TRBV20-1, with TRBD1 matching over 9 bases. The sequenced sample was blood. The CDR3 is CSARRGTGFSNEQFF. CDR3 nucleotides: TGCAGTGCTAGACGCGGGACAGGGTTCTCCAATGAGCAGTTCTTC.